These T cell receptor beta chains were read from a single sample in a study of T-cell memory formation after mild COVID-19. TCRdb fed the 5' RACE reads into MiXCR, producing one record per CDR3 protein. The sample lists 300,000 to 350,000 distinct CDR3 sequences, about 13% seen once, with roughly a fifth in the top ten. The sequencing input was PBMCs or a T cell subset sorted from them (not recorded which). These receptors all stem from a man aged 18 to 35 who had mild COVID-19 (a few samples of this study predate the infection). Cell type and time point are not known. Each CDR3 is given with its conserved first and last residue. The D gene is left open where the match is weak. Where a row states a size, it is once, few, many or the class of an expanded clone; other rows omit it.

TRBJ2-5 | few | TRBD1 | TRBV29-1 | CSVGQGAAVETQYF | TGCAGCGTCGGACAGGGGGCGGCTGTTGAGACCCAGTACTTC
TRBJ1-5 | few | TRBD1 | TRBV29-1 | CSVVGTGSSSNQPQHF | TGCAGCGTTGTAGGGACAGGCTCCTCGAGCAATCAGCCCCAGCATTTT
TRBJ2-3 | - | - | TRBV9 | CASSVDGGGSTDTQYF | TGTGCCAGCAGCGTAGACGGGGGCGGTAGCACAGATACGCAGTATTTT
TRBJ2-7 | few | - | TRBV4-1 | CASSQPGSSYEQYF | TGCGCCAGCAGCCAACCGGGGAGCTCCTACGAGCAGTACTTC
TRBJ1-2 | - | TRBD1 | TRBV24-1 | CATSEPGQPVGYTF | TGTGCCACCAGTGAACCGGGACAGCCTGTGGGCTACACCTTC
TRBJ2-5 | few | - | TRBV20-1 | CSAREGLLQETQYF | TGCAGTGCTAGAGAAGGATTATTACAAGAGACCCAGTACTTC
TRBJ2-7 | few | TRBD1 | TRBV6-4 | CASSDSRLFPGTGPYEQYF | TGTGCCAGCAGTGACTCGAGATTATTCCCTGGGACAGGGCCCTACGAGCAGTACTTC
TRBJ2-3 | - | TRBD1 | TRBV7-2 | CASRPDRVSTDTQYF | TGTGCCAGCAGACCCGACAGGGTGAGCACAGATACGCAGTATTTT
TRBJ2-1 | few | - | TRBV4-2 | CASSQEGYSYNEQFF | TGTGCCAGCAGCCAAGAAGGCTACTCCTACAATGAGCAGTTCTTC
TRBJ1-6 | - | TRBD1 | TRBV7-2 | CASSFDRGHSPLHF | TGTGCCAGCAGCTTCGACAGGGGTCATTCACCCCTCCACTTT
TRBJ1-2 | few | TRBD1 | TRBV20-1 | CSAPESNRGVNYGYTF | TGCAGTGCTCCCGAATCAAACAGGGGAGTCAACTATGGCTACACCTTC
TRBJ2-5 | few | TRBD1 | TRBV4-3 | CASSQGYDRDRGETQYF | TGCGCCAGCAGCCAAGGTTACGACCGGGACAGGGGAGAGACCCAGTACTTC
TRBJ1-2 | - | - | TRBV4-3 | CASSHDPPPSYNYGYTF | TGCGCCAGCAGCCACGACCCACCTCCTTCATATAACTATGGCTACACCTTC
TRBJ2-3 | - | - | TRBV4-1 | CASSQAPVSTDTQYF | TGCGCCAGCAGCCAAGCCCCCGTCAGCACAGATACGCAGTATTTT
TRBJ1-2 | - | - | TRBV6-2/TRBV6-3 | CASSYSNGGGYTF | TGTGCCAGCAGTTACTCGAACGGGGGCGGCTACACCTTC
TRBJ2-1 | - | - | TRBV4-3 | CASSQALGARYNEQFF | TGCGCCAGCAGCCAAGCTCTAGGGGCGCGCTACAATGAGCAGTTCTTC
TRBJ1-6 | - | - | TRBV5-6 | CASSLGPWGNSPLHF | TGTGCCAGCAGCTTGGGACCATGGGGGAATTCACCCCTCCACTTT
TRBJ2-1 | many | TRBD2 | TRBV6-5 | CASSYRASGGARQFF | TGTGCCAGCAGTTACAGGGCTAGCGGGGGGGCAAGGCAGTTCTTC
TRBJ2-1 | - | TRBD1 | TRBV20-1 | CSARDRDRVSYNEQFF | TGCAGTGCTAGAGATAGGGACAGGGTATCCTACAATGAGCAGTTCTTC
TRBJ2-1 | - | - | TRBV20-1 | CSASRDGSSYNEQFF | TGCAGTGCTTCCAGGGACGGAAGCTCCTACAATGAGCAGTTCTTC
TRBJ2-7 | - | - | TRBV30 | CAWRLVAGYEQYF | TGTGCCTGGAGGCTTGTGGCGGGATACGAGCAGTACTTC
TRBJ2-1 | many | - | TRBV5-1 | CASTPGEYNEQFF | TGCGCCAGCACACCCGGGGAGTACAATGAGCAGTTCTTC
TRBJ1-1 | many | - | TRBV6-5 | CASSASLGTEAFF | TGTGCCAGCAGTGCTTCACTCGGTACTGAAGCTTTCTTT
TRBJ2-5 | few | TRBD2 | TRBV12-3/TRBV12-4 | CASTTSWDETQYF | TGTGCCAGCACGACTAGCTGGGATGAGACCCAGTACTTC
TRBJ1-1 | - | TRBD1 | TRBV5-6 | CASSWDRGANTEAFF | TGTGCCAGCAGCTGGGACAGGGGTGCGAACACTGAAGCTTTCTTT
TRBJ1-2 | few | TRBD1 | TRBV29-1 | CSGTGAGGYTF | TGCAGCGGTACAGGGGCAGGTGGCTACACCTTC
TRBJ2-1 | few | TRBD1 | TRBV18 | CASSPYGTGVVDEQFF | TGTGCCAGCTCACCTTACGGGACAGGGGTGGTTGATGAGCAGTTCTTC
TRBJ1-5 | - | - | TRBV24-1 | CATSDSRQPIDNQPQHF | TGTGCCACCAGTGATTCCCGACAGCCAATTGACAATCAGCCCCAGCATTTT
TRBJ2-7 | - | - | TRBV20-1 | CSARETSLGEQYF | TGCAGTGCTAGAGAAACCTCCTTGGGGGAGCAGTACTTC
TRBJ2-3 | - | TRBD2 | TRBV7-6 | CASSLAAGTSSDTQYF | TGTGCCAGCAGCTTAGCAGCCGGGACTAGCTCAGATACGCAGTATTTT
TRBJ2-5 | many | - | TRBV12-3/TRBV12-4 | CASSLSGQRQETQYF | TGTGCCAGCAGTTTATCAGGGCAGCGACAAGAGACCCAGTACTTC
TRBJ1-6 | few | TRBD1 | TRBV3-1 | CASSQDWDRDYNSPLHF | TGTGCCAGCAGCCAAGATTGGGACAGGGACTATAATTCACCCCTCCACTTT
TRBJ2-2 | few | - | TRBV7-2 | CASSNRRSNTGELFF | TGTGCCAGCAGCAATAGGCGGAGTAACACCGGGGAGCTGTTTTTT
TRBJ2-7 | - | - | TRBV4-3 | CASSQDPDTGREQYF | TGCGCCAGCAGCCAAGATCCCGACACGGGGAGGGAGCAGTACTTC
TRBJ2-1 | - | - | TRBV20-1 | CSARDSRGIDEQFF | TGCAGTGCTAGAGATTCTCGAGGTATCGATGAGCAGTTCTTC
TRBJ2-5 | few | TRBD2 | TRBV5-1 | CASSLERGDETQYF | TGCGCCAGCAGCTTGGAACGGGGGGACGAGACCCAGTACTTC
TRBJ1-2 | few | - | TRBV5-4 | CASSSSTGANYGYTF | TGTGCCAGCAGCTCCTCCACAGGAGCTAACTATGGCTACACCTTC
TRBJ1-1 | - | - | TRBV12-3/TRBV12-4 | CASSFLGPAEAFF | TGTGCCAGCAGTTTCCTCGGACCTGCTGAAGCTTTCTTT
TRBJ1-2 | few | - | TRBV5-4 | CASSSQTGSDYGYTF | TGTGCCAGCAGCTCCCAAACGGGGAGTGACTATGGCTACACCTTC
TRBJ1-2 | - | - | TRBV5-6 | CASSSGWGYTF | TGTGCCAGCAGTTCCGGTTGGGGCTACACCTTC
TRBJ2-1 | - | TRBD2 | TRBV12-3/TRBV12-4 | CASSTPLAGGTSSYNEQFF | TGTGCCAGCAGTACACCCTTAGCGGGGGGGACCAGCTCCTACAATGAGCAGTTCTTC
TRBJ2-2 | - | - | TRBV7-6 | CASSLKAGELFF | TGTGCCAGCAGCTTAAAGGCCGGGGAGCTGTTTTTT
TRBJ2-3 | - | - | TRBV20-1 | CSARPASGLDTQYF | TGCAGTGCTAGGCCTGCGAGTGGGTTAGATACGCAGTATTTT
TRBJ2-5 | - | - | TRBV7-6 | CASSPWTGGGETQYF | TGTGCCAGCAGCCCTTGGACAGGAGGGGGGGAGACCCAGTACTTC
TRBJ2-2 | few | - | TRBV20-1 | CSAHQGGNTGELFF | TGCAGTGCGCATCAAGGGGGGAACACCGGGGAGCTGTTTTTT
TRBJ1-1 | many | - | TRBV6-5 | CASSYVGPNTEAFF | TGTGCCAGCAGTTACGTAGGGCCGAACACTGAAGCTTTCTTT
TRBJ2-2 | many | - | TRBV28 | CASSLKRVGGFSGELFF | TGTGCCAGCAGTTTAAAGAGGGTAGGGGGGTTCTCCGGGGAGCTGTTTTTT
TRBJ2-2 | many | - | TRBV7-3 | CASSLDRNTGELFF | TGTGCCAGCAGCTTAGACAGGAACACCGGGGAGCTGTTTTTT
TRBJ2-5 | many | - | TRBV7-2 | CASTRRGAQETQYF | TGTGCCAGCACGAGAAGGGGGGCCCAAGAGACCCAGTACTTC